This T cell receptor beta chain was recorded in a study of blood T cells in healthy people across ages. Alongside a J-beta primer mix, a sample-barcoded 5' primer served in a second PCR lasting about 7 to 11 cycles. MiXCR was run by TCRdb on the 5' RACE reads, yielding one entry per CDR3 protein. The sample yields 650,000 to 900,000 distinct CDR3 sequences, 55% to 65% seen once. CDR1 SGHTA and CDR2 FQGNSA come from the germline V gene. The CDR3 contains 16 residues. The germline V and J ends were trimmed by 5 bases and 0 bases, with 16 bases remaining between them. The sample was blood. This TCR was sampled from a man in his thirties or forties in good health. The V call is TRBV7-2, the J call TRBJ1-2; D perhaps matches TRBD1 (6 bases). CDR3 loop: CASSQKTGLANYGYTF. The CDR3 DNA follows: TGTGCCAGCAGCCAAAAGACAGGATTAGCTAACTATGGCTACACCTTC. The full variable domain, in which reference TRBV7-2 and TRBJ1-2 provide the parts outside the CDR3, is GAGVSQSPSNKVTEKGKDVELRCDPISGHTALYWYRQSLGQGLEFLIYFQGNSAPDKSGLPSDRFSAERTGGSVSTLTIQRTQQEDSAVYLCASSQKTGLANYGYTFGSGTRLTVV.